This T cell receptor (beta chain) is from a study of T cell repertoires in cytomegalovirus infection. This clonotype was seen a handful of times. TCRdb fed the reads into MiXCR, producing one record per CDR3 protein. The sample shows nearly 650,000 distinct CDR3 sequences, 20% to 25% of them seen only once. With V trimmed by 3 bases and J by 7 bases, 1 base remained unmatched. The germline gives CDR1 LGHNA, CDR2 YSLEER. The CDR3 contains 15 residues. The chain is built from TRBV4-3 and TRBJ2-1, with 15 bases aligning to TRBD2. The sequenced sample consisted of CD8+ T cells from PBMCs. This clonotype was sampled from a human donor in good health (CMV status not recorded). Some clones in this sample may be carry-over from other donors' samples. CDR3: CASSQGTSGGNEQFF. The CDR3 nucleotides are TGCGCCAGCAGCCAGGGGACTAGCGGGGGGAATGAGCAGTTCTTC.